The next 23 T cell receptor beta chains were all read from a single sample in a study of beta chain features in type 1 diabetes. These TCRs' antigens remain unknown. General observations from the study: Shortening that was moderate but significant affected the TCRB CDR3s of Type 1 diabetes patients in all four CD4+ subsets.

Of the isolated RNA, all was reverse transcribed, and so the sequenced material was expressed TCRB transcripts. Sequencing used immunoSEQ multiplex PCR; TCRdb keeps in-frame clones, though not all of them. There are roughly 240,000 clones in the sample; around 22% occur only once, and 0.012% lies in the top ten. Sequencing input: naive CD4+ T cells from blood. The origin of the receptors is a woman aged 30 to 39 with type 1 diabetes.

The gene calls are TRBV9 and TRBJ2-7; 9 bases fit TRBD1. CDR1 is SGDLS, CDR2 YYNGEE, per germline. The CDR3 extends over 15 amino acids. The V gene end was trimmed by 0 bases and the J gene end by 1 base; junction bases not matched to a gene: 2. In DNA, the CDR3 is TGTGCCAGCAGCGTAGGCGGGACAGGGTCCTACGAGCAGTACTTC. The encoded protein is CASSVGGTGSYEQYF.

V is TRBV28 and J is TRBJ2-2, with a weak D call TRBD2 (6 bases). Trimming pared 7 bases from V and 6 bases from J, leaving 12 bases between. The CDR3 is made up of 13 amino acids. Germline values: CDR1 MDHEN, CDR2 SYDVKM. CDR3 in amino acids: CASIFTSSGELFF. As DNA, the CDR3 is TGTGCCAGCATCTTCACTAGCTCCGGGGAGCTGTTTTTT.

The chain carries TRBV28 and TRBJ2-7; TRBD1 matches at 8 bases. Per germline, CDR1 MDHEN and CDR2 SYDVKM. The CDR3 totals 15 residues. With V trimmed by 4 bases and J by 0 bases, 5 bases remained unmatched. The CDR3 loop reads CASSSTGQASYEQYF. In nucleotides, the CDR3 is TGTGCCAGCAGTTCTACGGGACAGGCCTCCTACGAGCAGTACTTC.

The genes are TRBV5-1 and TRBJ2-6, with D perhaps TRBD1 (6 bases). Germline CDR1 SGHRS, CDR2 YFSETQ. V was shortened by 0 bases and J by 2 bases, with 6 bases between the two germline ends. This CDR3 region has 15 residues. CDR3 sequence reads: CASSLEGAGANVLTF. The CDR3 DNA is TGCGCCAGCAGCTTGGAGGGGGCTGGGGCCAACGTCCTGACTTTC. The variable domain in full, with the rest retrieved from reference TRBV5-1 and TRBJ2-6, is KAGVTQTPRYLIKTRGQQVTLSCSPISGHRSVSWYQQTPGQGLQFLFEYFSETQRNKGNFPGRFSGRQFSNSRSEMNVSTLELGDSALYLCASSLEGAGANVLTFGAGSRLTVL.

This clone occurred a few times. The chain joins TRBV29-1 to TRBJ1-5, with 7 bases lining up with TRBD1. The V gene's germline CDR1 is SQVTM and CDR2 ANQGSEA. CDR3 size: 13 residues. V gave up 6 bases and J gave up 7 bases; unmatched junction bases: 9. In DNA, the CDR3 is TGCAGCGTCGGGGACAGTGAGGGGCAGCCCCAGCATTTT. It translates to CSVGDSEGQPQHF.

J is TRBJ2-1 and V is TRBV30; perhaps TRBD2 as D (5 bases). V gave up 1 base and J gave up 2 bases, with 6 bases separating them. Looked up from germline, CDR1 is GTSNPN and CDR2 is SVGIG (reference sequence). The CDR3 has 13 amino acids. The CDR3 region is CAWSAGTYNEQFF. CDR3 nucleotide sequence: TGTGCCTGGAGTGCGGGGACCTACAATGAGCAGTTCTTC. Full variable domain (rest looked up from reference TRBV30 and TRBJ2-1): SQTIHQWPATLVQPVGSPLSLECTVEGTSNPNLYWYRQAAGRGLQLLFYSVGIGQISSEVPQNLSASRPQDRQFILSSKKLLLSDSGFYLCAWSAGTYNEQFFGPGTRLTVL.

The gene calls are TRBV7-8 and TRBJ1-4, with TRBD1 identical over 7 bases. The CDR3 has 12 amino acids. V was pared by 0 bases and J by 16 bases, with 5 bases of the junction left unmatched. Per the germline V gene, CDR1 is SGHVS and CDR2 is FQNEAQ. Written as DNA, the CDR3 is TGTGCCAGCAGCTTAGCGAAGGGGACAGAGTTTTTT. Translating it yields CASSLAKGTEFF.

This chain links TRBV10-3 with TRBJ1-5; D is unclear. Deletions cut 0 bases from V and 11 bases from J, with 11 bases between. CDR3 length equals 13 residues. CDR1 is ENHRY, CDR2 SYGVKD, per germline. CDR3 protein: CAISESTPQSQHF. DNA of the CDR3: TGTGCCATCAGTGAGTCGACGCCACAGTCCCAGCATTTT.

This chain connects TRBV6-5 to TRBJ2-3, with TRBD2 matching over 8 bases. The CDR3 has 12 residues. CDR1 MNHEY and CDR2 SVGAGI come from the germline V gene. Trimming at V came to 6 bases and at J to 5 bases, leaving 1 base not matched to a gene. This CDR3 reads CASSLAGDTQYF. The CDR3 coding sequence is TGTGCCAGCAGCCTAGCGGGAGATACGCAGTATTTT.

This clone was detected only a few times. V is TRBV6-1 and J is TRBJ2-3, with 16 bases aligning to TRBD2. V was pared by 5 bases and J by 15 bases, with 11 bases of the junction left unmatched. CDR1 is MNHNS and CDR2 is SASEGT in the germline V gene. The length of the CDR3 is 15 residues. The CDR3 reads CASSNLGLAGGPEYF. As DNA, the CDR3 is TGTGCCAGCAGTAATCTGGGACTAGCGGGAGGGCCGGAATATTTT.

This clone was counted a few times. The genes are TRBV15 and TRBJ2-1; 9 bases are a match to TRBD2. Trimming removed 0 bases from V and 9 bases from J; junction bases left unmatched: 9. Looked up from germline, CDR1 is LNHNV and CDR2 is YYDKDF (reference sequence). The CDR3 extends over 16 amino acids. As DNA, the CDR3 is TGTGCCACCAGCAGAGATCTTTCTAGCGGGATAGGTGAGCAGTTCTTC. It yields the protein CATSRDLSSGIGEQFF.

This CDR3 reads CASSRRDKSATQYF. CDR3 coding DNA: TGTGCCAGCTCACGCAGGGACAAGAGTGCGACCCAGTACTTC. The chain recombines TRBV18 with TRBJ2-5, with a tentative D call TRBD1 (6 bases). Per germline, CDR1 KGHSH and CDR2 LQKENI. The CDR3 spans 14 residues. Trimming pared 4 bases from V and 7 bases from J, leaving 16 bases between.

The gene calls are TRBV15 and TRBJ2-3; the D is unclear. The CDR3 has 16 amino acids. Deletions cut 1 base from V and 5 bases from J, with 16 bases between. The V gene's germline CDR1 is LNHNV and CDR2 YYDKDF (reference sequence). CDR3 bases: TGTGCCACCAGCAGAGTGCCAGGCTCTCCGGTAGATACGCAGTATTTT. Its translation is CATSRVPGSPVDTQYF.

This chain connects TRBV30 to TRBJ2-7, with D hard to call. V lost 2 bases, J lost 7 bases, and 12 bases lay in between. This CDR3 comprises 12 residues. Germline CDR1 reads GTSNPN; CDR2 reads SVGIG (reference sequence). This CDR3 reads CAWSPARGEQYF. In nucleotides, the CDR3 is TGTGCCTGGAGTCCTGCCCGCGGAGAGCAGTACTTC.

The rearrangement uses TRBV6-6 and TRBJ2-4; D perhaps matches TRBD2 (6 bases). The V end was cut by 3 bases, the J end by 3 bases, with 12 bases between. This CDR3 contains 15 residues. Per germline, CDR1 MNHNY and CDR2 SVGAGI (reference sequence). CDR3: CASSYGGSGKNIQYF. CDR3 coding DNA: TGTGCCAGCAGTTATGGGGGGTCGGGCAAAAACATTCAGTACTTC.

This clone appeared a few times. The CDR3 loop is CSVAGQNYGYTF. Here the CDR3 DNA reads TGCAGCGTCGCGGGACAGAACTATGGCTACACCTTC. The rearrangement uses TRBV29-1 and TRBJ1-2; the match to TRBD1 covers 7 bases. CDR1 and CDR2 from the germline V gene are SQVTM and ANQGSEA. The ends lost 6 bases at V and 2 bases at J; junction bases unmatched: 3. The CDR3 runs 12 residues.

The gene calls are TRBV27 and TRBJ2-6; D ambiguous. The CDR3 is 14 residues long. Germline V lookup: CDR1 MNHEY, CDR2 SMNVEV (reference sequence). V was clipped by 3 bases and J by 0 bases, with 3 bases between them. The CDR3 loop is CASSFFSGANVLTF. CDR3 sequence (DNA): TGTGCCAGCAGTTTCTTCTCTGGGGCCAACGTCCTGACTTTC.

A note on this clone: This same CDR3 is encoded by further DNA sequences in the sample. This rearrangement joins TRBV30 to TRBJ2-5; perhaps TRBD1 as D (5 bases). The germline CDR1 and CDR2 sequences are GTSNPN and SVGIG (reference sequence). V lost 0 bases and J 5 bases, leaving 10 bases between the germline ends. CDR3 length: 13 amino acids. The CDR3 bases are TGTGCCTGGAGTGTGCAGGGCCCGGAGACCCAGTACTTC. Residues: CAWSVQGPETQYF. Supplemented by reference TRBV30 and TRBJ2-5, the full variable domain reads SQTIHQWPATLVQPVGSPLSLECTVEGTSNPNLYWYRQAAGRGLQLLFYSVGIGQISSEVPQNLSASRPQDRQFILSSKKLLLSDSGFYLCAWSVQGPETQYFGPGTRLLVL.

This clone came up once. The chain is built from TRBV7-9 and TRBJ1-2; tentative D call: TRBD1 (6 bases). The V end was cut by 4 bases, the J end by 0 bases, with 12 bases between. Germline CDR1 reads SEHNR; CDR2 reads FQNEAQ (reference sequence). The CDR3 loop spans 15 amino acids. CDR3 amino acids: CASSSRDTSNYGYTF. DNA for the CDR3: TGTGCCAGCAGCTCCCGGGACACTTCTAACTATGGCTACACCTTC.

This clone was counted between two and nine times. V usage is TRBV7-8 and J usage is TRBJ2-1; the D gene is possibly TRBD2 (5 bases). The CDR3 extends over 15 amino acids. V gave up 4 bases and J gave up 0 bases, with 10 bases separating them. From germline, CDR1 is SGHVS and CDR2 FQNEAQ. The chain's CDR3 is CASSSSGYSYNEQFF. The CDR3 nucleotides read TGTGCCAGCAGCTCAAGCGGCTACTCCTACAATGAGCAGTTCTTC.

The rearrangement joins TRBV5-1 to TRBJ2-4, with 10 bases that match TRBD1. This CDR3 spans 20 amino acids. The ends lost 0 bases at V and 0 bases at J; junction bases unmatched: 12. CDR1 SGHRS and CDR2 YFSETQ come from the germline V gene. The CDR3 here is CASSLEPGQGSLLAKNIQYF. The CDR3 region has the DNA TGCGCCAGCAGCTTGGAACCGGGACAGGGGAGTCTTTTAGCCAAAAACATTCAGTACTTC.

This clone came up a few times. The CDR3 here is CASSLAEAYEQYF. The CDR3 nucleotides are TGTGCCAGCAGCTTGGCAGAGGCCTACGAGCAGTACTTC. The V and J genes are TRBV7-9 and TRBJ2-7; D not resolved. V was trimmed by 3 bases and J by 2 bases, leaving 8 bases between them. This CDR3 is 13 amino acids long. CDR1 and CDR2 (germline): SEHNR, FQNEAQ (reference sequence).

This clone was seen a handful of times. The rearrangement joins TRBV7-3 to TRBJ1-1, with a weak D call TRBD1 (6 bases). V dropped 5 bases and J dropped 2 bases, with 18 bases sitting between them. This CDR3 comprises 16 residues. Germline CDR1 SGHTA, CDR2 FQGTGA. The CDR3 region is CASSPIPDSVNTEAFF. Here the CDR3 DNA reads TGTGCCAGCAGCCCGATCCCGGACAGCGTTAACACTGAAGCTTTCTTT.